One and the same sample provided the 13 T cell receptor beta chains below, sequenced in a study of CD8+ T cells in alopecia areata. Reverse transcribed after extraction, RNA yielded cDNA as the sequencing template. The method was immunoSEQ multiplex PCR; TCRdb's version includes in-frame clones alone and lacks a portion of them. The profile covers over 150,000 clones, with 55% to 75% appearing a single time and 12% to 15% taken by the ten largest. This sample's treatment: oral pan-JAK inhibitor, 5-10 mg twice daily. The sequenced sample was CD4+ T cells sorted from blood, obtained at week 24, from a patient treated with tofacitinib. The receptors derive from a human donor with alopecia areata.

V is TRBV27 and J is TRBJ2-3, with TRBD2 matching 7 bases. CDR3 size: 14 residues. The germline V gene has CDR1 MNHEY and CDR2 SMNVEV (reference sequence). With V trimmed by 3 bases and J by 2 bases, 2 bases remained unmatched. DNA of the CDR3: TGTGCCAGCAGTTTCGGGGACTACACAGATACGCAGTATTTT. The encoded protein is CASSFGDYTDTQYF.

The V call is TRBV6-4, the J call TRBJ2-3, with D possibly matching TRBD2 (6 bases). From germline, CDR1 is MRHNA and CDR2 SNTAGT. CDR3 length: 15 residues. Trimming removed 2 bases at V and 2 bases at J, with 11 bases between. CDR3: CASSDAAGYTDTQYF. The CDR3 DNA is TGTGCCAGCAGTGACGCCGCGGGGTACACAGATACGCAGTATTTT.

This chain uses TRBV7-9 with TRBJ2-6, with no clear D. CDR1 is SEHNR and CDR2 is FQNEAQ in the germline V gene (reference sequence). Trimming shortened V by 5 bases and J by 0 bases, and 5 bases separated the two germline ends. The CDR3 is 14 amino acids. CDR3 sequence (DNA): TGTGCCAGCAGCCCTAACTCTGGGGCCAACGTCCTGACTTTC. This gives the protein CASSPNSGANVLTF.

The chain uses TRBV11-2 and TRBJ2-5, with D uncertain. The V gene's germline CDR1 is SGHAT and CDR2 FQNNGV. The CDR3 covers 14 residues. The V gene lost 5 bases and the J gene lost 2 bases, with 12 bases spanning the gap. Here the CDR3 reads CASSILGGQETQYF. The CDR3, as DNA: TGTGCCAGCAGCATCCTCGGTGGACAAGAGACCCAGTACTTC.

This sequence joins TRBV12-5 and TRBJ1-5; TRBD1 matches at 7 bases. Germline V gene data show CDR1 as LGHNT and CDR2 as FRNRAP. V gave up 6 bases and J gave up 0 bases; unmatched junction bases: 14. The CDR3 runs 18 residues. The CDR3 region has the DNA TGTGCTAGTGGATTCACCGGACAGGCCTCTTATAGCAATCAGCCCCAGCATTTT. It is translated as CASGFTGQASYSNQPQHF.

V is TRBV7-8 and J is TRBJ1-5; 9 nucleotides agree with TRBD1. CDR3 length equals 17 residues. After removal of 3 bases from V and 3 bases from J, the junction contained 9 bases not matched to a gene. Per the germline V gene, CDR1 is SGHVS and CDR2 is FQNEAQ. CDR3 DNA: TGTGCCAGCAGCTTCCTAGGCGGGACAGGGCACAATCAGCCCCAGCATTTT. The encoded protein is CASSFLGGTGHNQPQHF.

The CDR3 sequence: CASSQDWVRNQPQHF. For the CDR3, the DNA is TGCGCCAGCAGCCAAGATTGGGTCAGAAATCAGCCCCAGCATTTT. This chain uses TRBV4-1 with TRBJ1-5; D gene uncertain. The CDR3 runs 15 residues. Trimming left V 0 bases short and J 4 bases short, with 10 bases between. Germline V gene lookup returns CDR1 MGHRA and CDR2 YSYEKL.

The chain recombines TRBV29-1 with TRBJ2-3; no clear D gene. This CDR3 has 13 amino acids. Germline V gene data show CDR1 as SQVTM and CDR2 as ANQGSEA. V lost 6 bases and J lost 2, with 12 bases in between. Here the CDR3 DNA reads TGCAGCGTGGGTTGGGATAACACAGATACGCAGTATTTT. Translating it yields CSVGWDNTDTQYF.

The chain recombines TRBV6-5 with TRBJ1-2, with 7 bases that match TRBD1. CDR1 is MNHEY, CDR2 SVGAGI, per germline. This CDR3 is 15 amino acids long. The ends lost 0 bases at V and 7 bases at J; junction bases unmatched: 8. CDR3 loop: CASSYSIRQGFGYTF. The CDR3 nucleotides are TGTGCCAGCAGTTACTCGATACGACAGGGTTTTGGCTACACCTTC.

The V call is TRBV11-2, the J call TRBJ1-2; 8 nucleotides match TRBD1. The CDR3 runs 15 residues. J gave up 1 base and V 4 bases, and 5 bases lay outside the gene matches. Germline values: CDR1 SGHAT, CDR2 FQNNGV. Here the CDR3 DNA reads TGTGCCAGCAGCTCCGGGACAGGACTTAACTATGGCTACACCTTC. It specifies CASSSGTGLNYGYTF.

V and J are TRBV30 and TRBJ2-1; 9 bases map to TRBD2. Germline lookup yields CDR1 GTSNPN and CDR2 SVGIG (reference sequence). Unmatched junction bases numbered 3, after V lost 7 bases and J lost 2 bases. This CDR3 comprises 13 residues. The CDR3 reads CAYKREAYNEQFF. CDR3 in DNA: TGTGCCTATAAGCGGGAGGCCTACAATGAGCAGTTCTTC.

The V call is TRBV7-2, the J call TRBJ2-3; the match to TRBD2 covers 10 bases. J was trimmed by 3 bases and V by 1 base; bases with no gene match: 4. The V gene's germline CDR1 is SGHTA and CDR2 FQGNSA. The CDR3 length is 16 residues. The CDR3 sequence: CASSLGLAGQTDTQYF. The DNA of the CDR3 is TGTGCCAGCAGCTTAGGACTAGCGGGCCAAACAGATACGCAGTATTTT.

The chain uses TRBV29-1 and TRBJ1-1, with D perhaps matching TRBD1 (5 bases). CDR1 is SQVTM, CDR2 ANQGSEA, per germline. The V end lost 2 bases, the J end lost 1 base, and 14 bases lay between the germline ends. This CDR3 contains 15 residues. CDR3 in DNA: TGCAGCGTTGAATACTCAGGGCGTGAGAACACTGAAGCTTTCTTT. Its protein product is CSVEYSGRENTEAFF.